One TCR beta chain is described in this entry. Its antigen is still unknown. The junction differs from germline at one of its ends, possibly a read error. Alongside a J-beta primer mix, a sample-barcoded 5' primer served in a second PCR lasting about 6 to 11 cycles. TCRdb processed the 5' RACE reads anew with MiXCR; each CDR3 protein has one entry. This repertoire shows 1,100,000 or so distinct CDR3 sequences, 35% to 55% found once; its top ten account for approximately 17%. The record originates from a study of blood T cells in healthy people across ages. Every participating donor contributed roughly 11 milliliters of peripheral blood through a draw. Germline CDR1 is SGHRS and CDR2 is YFSETQ. CDR3 length: 13 residues. Points from the study as a whole: Observed TCR beta diversity per million T cells went down as age went up. This fall followed a roughly linear course with age. Since the PBMCs were unsorted, naive and antigen-experienced cells could not be conclusively compared.

The receptor was derived from a woman between 55 and 75 years old in good health. Material for sequencing was blood. The chain recombines TRBV5-1 with TRBJ2-1; maybe TRBD2 (6 bases). CDR3 sequence reads: CASSWPDYDEQFF. For the CDR3, the DNA is TGCGCCAGCAGCTGGCCGGACTACGATGAGCAGTTCTTC.